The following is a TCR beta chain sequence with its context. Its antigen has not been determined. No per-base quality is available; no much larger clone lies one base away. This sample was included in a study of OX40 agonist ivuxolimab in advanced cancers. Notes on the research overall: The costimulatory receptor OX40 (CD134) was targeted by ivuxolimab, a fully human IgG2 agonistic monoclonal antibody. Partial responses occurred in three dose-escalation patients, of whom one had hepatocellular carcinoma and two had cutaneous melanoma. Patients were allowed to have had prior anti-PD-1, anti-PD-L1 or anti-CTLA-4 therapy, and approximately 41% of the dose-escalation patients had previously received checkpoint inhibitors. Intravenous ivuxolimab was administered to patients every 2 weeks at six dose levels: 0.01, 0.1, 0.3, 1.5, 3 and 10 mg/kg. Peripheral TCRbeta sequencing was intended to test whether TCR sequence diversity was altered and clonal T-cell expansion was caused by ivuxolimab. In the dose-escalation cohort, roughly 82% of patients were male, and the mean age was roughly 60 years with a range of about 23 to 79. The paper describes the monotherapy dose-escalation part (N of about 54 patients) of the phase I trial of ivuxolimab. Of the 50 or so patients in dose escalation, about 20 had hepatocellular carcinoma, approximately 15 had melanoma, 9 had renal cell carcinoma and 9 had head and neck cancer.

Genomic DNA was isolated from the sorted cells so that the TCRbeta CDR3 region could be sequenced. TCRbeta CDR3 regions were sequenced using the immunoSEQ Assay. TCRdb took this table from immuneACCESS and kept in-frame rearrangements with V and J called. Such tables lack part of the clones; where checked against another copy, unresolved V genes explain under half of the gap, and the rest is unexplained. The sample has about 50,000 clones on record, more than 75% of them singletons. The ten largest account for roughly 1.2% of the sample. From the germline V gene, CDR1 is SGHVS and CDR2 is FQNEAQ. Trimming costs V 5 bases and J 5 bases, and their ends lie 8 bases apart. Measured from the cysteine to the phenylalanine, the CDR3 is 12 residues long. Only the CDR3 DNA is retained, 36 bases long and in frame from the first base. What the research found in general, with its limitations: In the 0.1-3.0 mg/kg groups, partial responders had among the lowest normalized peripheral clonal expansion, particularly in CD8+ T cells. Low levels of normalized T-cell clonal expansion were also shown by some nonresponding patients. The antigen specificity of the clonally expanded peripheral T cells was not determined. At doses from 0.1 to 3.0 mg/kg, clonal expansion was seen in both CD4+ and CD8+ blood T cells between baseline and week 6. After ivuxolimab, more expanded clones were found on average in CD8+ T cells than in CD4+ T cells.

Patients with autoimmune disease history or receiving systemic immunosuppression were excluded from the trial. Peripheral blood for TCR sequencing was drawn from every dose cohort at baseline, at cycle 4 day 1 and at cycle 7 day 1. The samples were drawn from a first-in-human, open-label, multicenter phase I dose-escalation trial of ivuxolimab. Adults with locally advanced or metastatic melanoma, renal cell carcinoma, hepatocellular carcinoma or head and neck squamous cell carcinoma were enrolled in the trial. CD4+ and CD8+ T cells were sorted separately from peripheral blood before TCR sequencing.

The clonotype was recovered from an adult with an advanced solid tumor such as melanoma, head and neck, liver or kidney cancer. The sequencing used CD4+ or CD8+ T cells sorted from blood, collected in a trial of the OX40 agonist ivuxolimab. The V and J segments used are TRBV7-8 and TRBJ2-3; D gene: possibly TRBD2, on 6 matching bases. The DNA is TGTGCCAGCAGCGGGGGAGGAGATACGCAGTATTTT. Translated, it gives CASSGGGDTQYF. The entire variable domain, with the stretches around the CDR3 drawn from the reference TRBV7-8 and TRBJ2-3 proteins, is GAGVSQSPRYKVAKRGQDVALRCDPISGHVSLFWYQQALGQGPEFLTYFQNEAQLDKSGLPSDRFFAERPEGSVSTLKIQRTQQEDSAVYLCASSGGGDTQYFGPGTRLTVL.